The 26 T cell receptor beta chains given below trace back to one sample, sequenced in a study of blood T cell repertoires in COVID-19. Repertoires were generated with immunoSEQ multiplex PCR, while TCRdb's copy carries only in-frame clones and drops some. The sample carries tens of thousands of clones, 80% to 90% recorded once. The sequenced material came from peripheral blood. The receptors come from a man in his fifties with active COVID-19.

The J gene is TRBJ2-5, the V gene TRBV28; the D gene is possibly TRBD1 (5 bases). Deletions cut 10 bases from V and 4 bases from J, with 16 bases between. CDR1 and CDR2 from the germline V gene are MDHEN and SYDVKM. The CDR3 extends over 13 amino acids. CDR3 coding DNA: TGTGCCACCGCTGATCAGGGTCGAGAGACCCAGTACTTC. Amino acid sequence: CATADQGRETQYF.

CDR3 in amino acids: CASSPYPGDRGRNSPLHF. The CDR3 nucleotides are TGTGCCAGCAGTCCCTACCCGGGGGACAGGGGAAGGAATTCACCCCTCCACTTT. The genes are TRBV27 and TRBJ1-6, with TRBD1 identical over 10 bases. V shed 5 bases, J shed 7 bases, and the junction held 14 bases outside the gene matches. Germline-derived CDR1 and CDR2 are MNHEY and SMNVEV (reference sequence). CDR3 length equals 18 residues.

The chain employs TRBV9 and TRBJ1-5, with D possibly TRBD1 on 6 matching bases. Germline CDR1 is SGDLS and CDR2 is YYNGEE. Trimming stripped 0 bases from V and 0 bases from J, with 7 bases between. This CDR3 is 15 amino acids long. The CDR3 region is CASSVVGGSNQPQHF. CDR3 sequence (DNA): TGTGCCAGCAGCGTAGTAGGGGGTAGCAATCAGCCCCAGCATTTT.

This chain connects TRBV7-2 to TRBJ2-7; 9 positions agree with TRBD1. From germline, CDR1 is SGHTA and CDR2 FQGNSA. The length of the CDR3 is 15 residues. V lost 4 bases to trimming and J lost 4 bases; unmatched junction nucleotides: 8. CDR3 loop: CASSSNRGLGYEQYF. In nucleotides, the CDR3 is TGTGCCAGCAGCTCTAACAGGGGGCTAGGGTACGAGCAGTACTTC.

V and J are TRBV11-2 and TRBJ2-7; the D is unclear. Trimming cost V 1 base and J 2 bases, with 6 bases left between them. CDR1 and CDR2 (germline): SGHAT, FQNNGV. This CDR3 spans 13 amino acids. The chain's CDR3 is CASSLAVPYEQYF. The CDR3 nucleotides are TGTGCCAGCAGCTTAGCGGTACCCTACGAGCAGTACTTC.

The genes are TRBV6-5 and TRBJ2-1, with 7 bases identical to TRBD2. The CDR3 has 14 residues. The ends lost 0 bases at V and 8 bases at J; junction bases unmatched: 4. Germline V gene lookup returns CDR1 MNHEY and CDR2 SVGAGI. This CDR3 reads CASSYSGGDDEQFF. CDR3 coding DNA: TGTGCCAGCAGTTACTCGGGGGGGGACGATGAGCAGTTCTTC.

This sequence joins TRBV3-1 (or the pseudogene TRBV3-2) and TRBJ2-3, with 8 bases identical to TRBD1. Germline V CDR1 and CDR2: LGHDT, YNNKEL (reference sequence). The trim removed 6 bases at V and 5 bases at J, leaving 10 bases unmatched. CDR3 size: 15 residues. Here the CDR3 DNA reads TGTGCCAGCAGTCGATCGGCAGGGGGCGTAGATACGCAGTATTTT. It yields the protein CASSRSAGGVDTQYF.

This clone was found a few times. J is TRBJ1-1 and V is TRBV30; tentative D call: TRBD1 (5 bases). Germline values: CDR1 GTSNPN, CDR2 SVGIG (reference sequence). Trimming removed 4 bases from V and 4 bases from J, with 16 bases in between. The CDR3 contains 14 residues. This CDR3 is CAWKREGSGTEAFF. The DNA of the CDR3 is TGTGCCTGGAAACGGGAGGGGTCGGGCACTGAAGCTTTCTTT. Together with reference TRBV30 and TRBJ1-1, the CDR3 gives the full variable domain: SQTIHQWPATLVQPVGSPLSLECTVEGTSNPNLYWYRQAAGRGLQLLFYSVGIGQISSEVPQNLSASRPQDRQFILSSKKLLLSDSGFYLCAWKREGSGTEAFFGQGTRLTVV.

The CDR3 region is CASSTSTGYGENSPLHF. The CDR3 nucleotides are TGTGCCAGTAGTACTTCGACAGGGTATGGGGAGAATTCACCCCTCCACTTT. The chain recombines TRBV19 with TRBJ1-6, with 7 positions matching TRBD1. This CDR3 has 17 residues. Germline V gene sequence: CDR1 LNHDA, CDR2 SQIVND (reference sequence). The V gene end was trimmed by 4 bases and the J gene end by 7 bases; junction bases not matched to a gene: 13.

The chain has TRBV19 and TRBJ1-5; D perhaps matches TRBD1 (5 bases). Germline CDR1 is LNHDA and CDR2 is SQIVND (reference sequence). The CDR3 sequence is 14 residues long. Deletions cut 5 bases from V and 6 bases from J, with 14 bases between. This CDR3 is CASSSQGAVQPQHF. In nucleotides, the CDR3 is TGTGCCAGTAGTTCGCAGGGCGCGGTTCAGCCCCAGCATTTT.

The chain joins TRBV6-2 or TRBV6-3 to TRBJ1-1; D unclear. Germline V gene sequence: CDR1 MNHEY, CDR2 SVGEGT. Trimming took 0 bases from V and 5 from J, leaving 10 bases between them. CDR3 length equals 14 residues. CDR3 region: CASSYSGSGTEAFF. CDR3 nucleotide sequence: TGTGCCAGCAGTTACTCGGGGTCGGGAACTGAAGCTTTCTTT.

The chain links TRBV25-1 to TRBJ1-1; TRBD1 matches 9 bases. The CDR3 extends over 13 amino acids. CDR1 is MGHDK and CDR2 is SYGVNS in the germline V gene. With V trimmed by 1 base and J by 11 bases, 5 bases remained unmatched. The DNA of the CDR3 is TGTGCCAGCAGTGAATTGGACAGGGGCTGGGCTTTCTTT. Its translation is CASSELDRGWAFF. Drawing the rest from reference TRBV25-1 and TRBJ1-1, the complete variable domain is EADIYQTPRYLVIGTGKKITLECSQTMGHDKMYWYQQDPGMELHLIHYSYGVNSTEKGDLSSESTVSRIRTEHFPLTLESARPSHTSQYLCASSELDRGWAFFGQGTRLTVV.

The CDR3 reads CASSREVTAYEQYF. The CDR3 DNA reads TGCGCCAGCAGCAGGGAGGTCACAGCCTACGAGCAGTACTTC. The rearrangement links TRBV5-1 to TRBJ2-7, with a possible D match to TRBD2 (6 bases). Germline assignment: CDR1 SGHRS and CDR2 YFSETQ. The V gene lost 4 bases and the J gene lost 2 bases, with 13 bases spanning the gap. The CDR3 runs to 14 residues.

The chain joins TRBV7-7 to TRBJ2-1; 10 bases are a match to TRBD2. The V gene end was trimmed by 5 bases and the J gene end by 3 bases; junction bases not matched to a gene: 7. CDR1 and CDR2 from the germline V gene are SSHAT and FNYEAQ (reference sequence). The CDR3 has 16 residues. In nucleotides, the CDR3 is TGTGCCAGCAGCCCTCTAGCGGGAGTAGTCTACAATGAGCAGTTCTTC. Translating gives CASSPLAGVVYNEQFF.

The sample holds one count of this clone. The V call is TRBV4-1, the J call TRBJ2-3; 9 bases map to TRBD2. Germline assignment: CDR1 MGHRA and CDR2 YSYEKL. Trimming cost V 4 bases and J 0 bases; bases outside gene matches: 5. The CDR3 loop spans 16 amino acids. CDR3 in amino acids: CASSLRGGASTDTQYF. The CDR3 nucleotides are TGCGCCAGCAGCCTGCGCGGGGGGGCTAGCACAGATACGCAGTATTTT.

J is TRBJ1-5 and V is TRBV7-3; TRBD1 matches at 7 bases. Germline V gene lookup returns CDR1 SGHTA and CDR2 FQGTGA. This CDR3 region has 14 residues. Trimming took 6 bases from V and 5 from J; bases not matched to a gene: 7. In DNA form, the CDR3 reads TGTGCCAGCAGTCATAGGGACAGAGATCAGCCCCAGCATTTT. Translating it yields CASSHRDRDQPQHF.

The chain is built from TRBV11-3 and TRBJ2-1; 11 bases are shared with TRBD2. The CDR3 is made up of 15 amino acids. Germline CDR1 reads SGHNT; CDR2 reads YENEEA. The J segment lost 4 bases and the V segment lost 5 bases, leaving 4 bases of the junction unmatched. The CDR3 DNA follows: TGTGCCAGCAGCCGACTAGCGGGACTGTACAATGAGCAGTTCTTC. This translates into CASSRLAGLYNEQFF.

This chain joins TRBV7-2 and TRBJ1-1, with 9 bases aligning to TRBD1. V was pared by 2 bases and J by 3 bases, with 7 bases of the junction left unmatched. CDR1 SGHTA and CDR2 FQGNSA come from the germline V gene. The CDR3 covers 16 residues. This CDR3 is CASSLKQGAYDTEAFF. The CDR3 bases are TGTGCCAGCAGCTTAAAACAGGGGGCGTACGACACTGAAGCTTTCTTT.

The chain joins TRBV3-1 (or the pseudogene TRBV3-2) to TRBJ1-6; no clear D gene. Trimming cost V 6 bases and J 0 bases, with 12 bases left between them. Germline assignment: CDR1 LGHDT and CDR2 YNNKEL (reference sequence). The CDR3 contains 16 residues. This CDR3 is CASRAVVSSYNSPLHF. As DNA, the CDR3 is TGTGCCAGCAGGGCGGTCGTGAGCTCCTATAATTCACCCCTCCACTTT.

This clone was seen only once. The chain uses TRBV28 and TRBJ1-4, with TRBD1 identical over 11 bases. Losses at the gene ends were 5 bases for V and 7 bases for J; bases not matched to a gene: 15. Germline V gene data show CDR1 as MDHEN and CDR2 as SYDVKM. The CDR3 is 18 residues long. CDR3 protein: CASSPHFLPGQGGEKLFF. Written as DNA, the CDR3 is TGTGCCAGCAGTCCCCACTTCCTTCCGGGACAGGGGGGTGAAAAACTGTTTTTT.

The chain employs TRBV30 and TRBJ2-5; D is unresolved. This CDR3 is built from 12 residues. The germline V and J ends were trimmed by 3 bases and 7 bases, with 12 bases remaining between them. Germline CDR1 GTSNPN, CDR2 SVGIG (reference sequence). CDR3 amino acids: CAWSADQRTQYF. The DNA of the CDR3 is TGTGCCTGGAGCGCCGATCAGCGGACCCAGTACTTC.

The chain recombines TRBV2 with TRBJ1-2; a weak D match, TRBD1 (6 bases). This CDR3 comprises 13 residues. The V end was cut by 6 bases, the J end by 5 bases, with 13 bases between. CDR1 SNHLY and CDR2 FYNNEI come from the germline V gene. CDR3 DNA: TGTGCCAGCAGAGGGGGAGCGGAGTATGGCTACACCTTC. Amino acid sequence: CASRGGAEYGYTF.

V and J are TRBV5-6 and TRBJ2-6; D remains unclear. Germline lookup yields CDR1 SGHDT and CDR2 YYEEEE. CDR3 length equals 19 residues. Deletions cut 0 bases from V and 0 bases from J, with 16 bases between. DNA for the CDR3: TGTGCCAGCAGCTTGGAGCTCGTAAGACTCAGCTCTGGGGCCAACGTCCTGACTTTC. It codes for CASSLELVRLSSGANVLTF. Together with reference TRBV5-6 and TRBJ2-6, the CDR3 gives the full variable domain: DAGVTQSPTHLIKTRGQQVTLRCSPKSGHDTVSWYQQALGQGPQFIFQYYEEEERQRGNFPDRFSGHQFPNYSSELNVNALLLGDSALYLCASSLELVRLSSGANVLTFGAGSRLTVL.

A word on this clone: Other DNA sequences of this sample code for an identical CDR3. The chain has TRBV9 and TRBJ1-6; the D is unclear. V was pared by 0 bases and J by 8 bases, with 6 bases between. The CDR3 extends over 13 amino acids. Germline values: CDR1 SGDLS, CDR2 YYNGEE. The CDR3 DNA sequence: TGTGCCAGCAGCGTAGTCCCAGATTCACCCCTCCACTTT. Its protein is CASSVVPDSPLHF.

CDR3 bases: TGCGCCAGCAGCCAGGGGGTCTTACAGGGCCGCAACACTGAAGCTTTCTTT. Encoded protein: CASSQGVLQGRNTEAFF. V gene TRBV4-1 combines with J gene TRBJ1-1; the D gene is possibly TRBD1 (6 bases). Germline V CDR1 and CDR2: MGHRA, YSYEKL. The CDR3 length is 17 residues. Trimming took 3 bases from V and 2 from J, leaving 19 bases between them.

This clone was counted once. The genes are TRBV5-1 and TRBJ1-6; D is ambiguous. Per germline, CDR1 SGHRS and CDR2 YFSETQ. Deletions cut 0 bases from V and 4 bases from J, with 11 bases between. The CDR3 runs 16 residues. The DNA for the CDR3 is TGCGCCAGCAGCTTGGGTATTGTTACTTATAATTCACCCCTCCACTTT. Translated, it gives CASSLGIVTYNSPLHF.